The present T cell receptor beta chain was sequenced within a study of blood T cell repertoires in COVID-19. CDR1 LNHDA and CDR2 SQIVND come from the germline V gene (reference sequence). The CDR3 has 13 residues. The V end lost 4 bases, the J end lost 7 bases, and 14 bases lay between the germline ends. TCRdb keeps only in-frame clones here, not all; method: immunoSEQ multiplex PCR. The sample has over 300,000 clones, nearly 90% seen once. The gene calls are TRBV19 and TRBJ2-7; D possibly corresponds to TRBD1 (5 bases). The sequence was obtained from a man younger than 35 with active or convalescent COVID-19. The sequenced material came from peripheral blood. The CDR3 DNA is TGTGCCAGTAGTACCACAGGTATTCTTGAGCAGTACTTC. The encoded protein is CASSTTGILEQYF. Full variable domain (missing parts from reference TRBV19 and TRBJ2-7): DGGITQSPKYLFRKEGQNVTLSCEQNLNHDAMYWYRQDPGQGLRLIYYSQIVNDFQKGDIAEGYSVSREKKESFPLTVTSAQKNPTAFYLCASSTTGILEQYFGPGTRLTVT.